Listed below are T cell receptor beta chains from one sample, sequenced in a study of blood T cell repertoires in COVID-19. Using immunoSEQ multiplex PCR, the repertoire was profiled, and TCRdb retains in-frame clones only, with some absent. The table records 250,000 to 300,000 clones, roughly 80% of them present only once. The sequencing input was PBMCs or T cells enriched from blood (not recorded which). The source is a young man with acute COVID-19. CDR3s include the opening cysteine and the closing phenylalanine or tryptophan. A D gene is named only where the DNA matches it firmly. Rows give clone size only sometimes, using once, few, many, or a class for an expanded clone.

CDR3nt: TGTGCCAGCAGTAGACAGGGGGTTAATGAAAAACTGTTTTTT
CDR3aa: CASSRQGVNEKLFF
d_gene: TRBD1
j_gene: TRBJ1-4
abundance: .
v_gene: TRBV28

CDR3nt: TGTGCCAGCAGCTTAACGGGACTAGCGGGAGGGGTTGGTACGCAGTATTTT
CDR3aa: CASSLTGLAGGVGTQYF
d_gene: TRBD2
j_gene: TRBJ2-3
abundance: .
v_gene: TRBV7-3

CDR3nt: TGTGCCAGCAGTTTACGGGACAGCACCTTCTCTGGAAACACCATATATTTT
CDR3aa: CASSLRDSTFSGNTIYF
d_gene: TRBD1
j_gene: TRBJ1-3
abundance: once
v_gene: TRBV28

CDR3nt: TGTGCCACCAGCAGAGATGAGACAGGAGGAAACACCATATATTTT
CDR3aa: CATSRDETGGNTIYF
d_gene: .
j_gene: TRBJ1-3
abundance: .
v_gene: TRBV15

CDR3nt: TGTGCCAGCAGTGATAGTAGCGGGGGGGTAAATGAGCAGTTCTTC
CDR3aa: CASSDSSGGVNEQFF
d_gene: TRBD2
j_gene: TRBJ2-1
abundance: .
v_gene: TRBV6-4

CDR3nt: TGTGCCAGCAGCCCGCCCGAGAGGTTAGAATCCTTCTTC
CDR3aa: CASSPPERLESFF
d_gene: .
j_gene: TRBJ2-1
abundance: .
v_gene: TRBV7-9

CDR3nt: TGTGCCAGTAGTAGGAATGACAGGGGGCTTCTCCCGAACACTGAAGCTTTCTTT
CDR3aa: CASSRNDRGLLPNTEAFF
d_gene: TRBD1
j_gene: TRBJ1-1
abundance: .
v_gene: TRBV19

CDR3nt: TGCAGCGTTGAAGACCGACAGGGAGTGGACACTGAAGCTTTCTTT
CDR3aa: CSVEDRQGVDTEAFF
d_gene: TRBD1
j_gene: TRBJ1-1
abundance: .
v_gene: TRBV29-1

CDR3nt: TGTGCCAGCAGTGAAGGGGGCGGGGGGGCAAGCACAGATACGCAGTATTTT
CDR3aa: CASSEGGGGASTDTQYF
d_gene: TRBD2
j_gene: TRBJ2-3
abundance: many
v_gene: TRBV6-1

CDR3nt: TGTGCCAGCAGTAACAGGGGGCCGCCCTATGGCTACACCTTC
CDR3aa: CASSNRGPPYGYTF
d_gene: TRBD1
j_gene: TRBJ1-2
abundance: few
v_gene: TRBV6-5

CDR3nt: TGCGCCAGCAGCTCGACAGCTCGGGATGAGCAGTTCTTC
CDR3aa: CASSSTARDEQFF
d_gene: .
j_gene: TRBJ2-1
abundance: .
v_gene: TRBV5-1

CDR3nt: TGTGCCAGCTCACCTGGACAGGGAGTTGAAAAACTGTTTTTT
CDR3aa: CASSPGQGVEKLFF
d_gene: TRBD1
j_gene: TRBJ1-4
abundance: .
v_gene: TRBV18

CDR3nt: TGTGCCAGTAGTATAATTCTCGACAGCTTCTATGGCTACACCTTC
CDR3aa: CASSIILDSFYGYTF
d_gene: .
j_gene: TRBJ1-2
abundance: .
v_gene: TRBV19

CDR3nt: TGTGCCAGCTCGAAGCCGGGAAACACCATATATTTT
CDR3aa: CASSKPGNTIYF
d_gene: .
j_gene: TRBJ1-3
abundance: once
v_gene: TRBV18

CDR3nt: TGTGCCAGCAGCTTGCGAGGGATCGGGTCAGATACGCAGTATTTT
CDR3aa: CASSLRGIGSDTQYF
d_gene: .
j_gene: TRBJ2-3
abundance: .
v_gene: TRBV5-1

CDR3nt: TGCAGCTCCAGGGGCAGGGGGTTGGAAAATGAGCAGTTCTTC
CDR3aa: CSSRGRGLENEQFF
d_gene: TRBD1
j_gene: TRBJ2-1
abundance: few
v_gene: TRBV29-1

CDR3nt: TGTGCCAGCAGTGTGGGACAGGTGGAGACTGAAGCTTTCTTT
CDR3aa: CASSVGQVETEAFF
d_gene: TRBD1
j_gene: TRBJ1-1
abundance: once
v_gene: TRBV6-6

CDR3nt: TGTGCCAGTAGTCCGGGGGGCGGGAGGGCCGATACGCAGTATTTT
CDR3aa: CASSPGGGRADTQYF
d_gene: TRBD2
j_gene: TRBJ2-3
abundance: .
v_gene: TRBV19

CDR3nt: TGTGCTAGTGGTTTCTCAGCGTACAATGAGCAGTTCTTC
CDR3aa: CASGFSAYNEQFF
d_gene: .
j_gene: TRBJ2-1
abundance: .
v_gene: TRBV12-5

CDR3nt: TGTGCCAGCAGCCATGACAGGGGGTCTAATGAAAAACTGTTTTTT
CDR3aa: CASSHDRGSNEKLFF
d_gene: TRBD1
j_gene: TRBJ1-4
abundance: .
v_gene: TRBV7-9

CDR3nt: TGTGCCAGTAGCATGACAGATATTCATGGCTACACCTTC
CDR3aa: CASSMTDIHGYTF
d_gene: .
j_gene: TRBJ1-2
abundance: .
v_gene: TRBV19

CDR3nt: TGTGCCAGCAGCGGGACGACAGGGGGCTTGAACAATGAGCAGTTCTTC
CDR3aa: CASSGTTGGLNNEQFF
d_gene: TRBD1
j_gene: TRBJ2-1
abundance: .
v_gene: TRBV5-6

CDR3nt: TGTGCCAGCAGTGAAGACGGGGGGGGCCGCCTAACCAATGAGCAGTTCTTC
CDR3aa: CASSEDGGGRLTNEQFF
d_gene: TRBD2
j_gene: TRBJ2-1
abundance: .
v_gene: TRBV6-1

CDR3nt: TGCGCCAGCAGCCAATCATCCCTCGGGGAAATAGCCAAAAACATTCAGTACTTC
CDR3aa: CASSQSSLGEIAKNIQYF
d_gene: .
j_gene: TRBJ2-4
abundance: .
v_gene: TRBV4-1

CDR3nt: TGTGCCAGCAGCCCGAGTCTAGTAGCTTACACCGGGGAGCTGTTTTTT
CDR3aa: CASSPSLVAYTGELFF
d_gene: .
j_gene: TRBJ2-2
abundance: few
v_gene: TRBV14

CDR3nt: TGTGCCAGCAACCACCGGACAGGGTGGATTCAGCCCCAGCATTTT
CDR3aa: CASNHRTGWIQPQHF
d_gene: TRBD1
j_gene: TRBJ1-5
abundance: .
v_gene: TRBV28

CDR3nt: TGTGCCAGTAGTATAGGGGGACAGGGTTACGAAAAACTGTTTTTT
CDR3aa: CASSIGGQGYEKLFF
d_gene: TRBD1
j_gene: TRBJ1-4
abundance: .
v_gene: TRBV19

CDR3nt: TGTGCCAGTAGTATGGCGGGACAGGGTTCGCAGCCCCAGCATTTT
CDR3aa: CASSMAGQGSQPQHF
d_gene: TRBD1
j_gene: TRBJ1-5
abundance: .
v_gene: TRBV19

CDR3nt: TGTGCCAGCAGCTCGGGACTAACGAACACCGGGGAGCTGTTTTTT
CDR3aa: CASSSGLTNTGELFF
d_gene: TRBD2
j_gene: TRBJ2-2
abundance: .
v_gene: TRBV7-2

CDR3nt: TGTGCCAGTAGGGGACTCGCTCGGGATACGCAGTATTTT
CDR3aa: CASRGLARDTQYF
d_gene: .
j_gene: TRBJ2-3
abundance: .
v_gene: TRBV19

CDR3nt: TGTGCCAGCAGCTTCGACAGACGCCGTGAAGCTTTCTTT
CDR3aa: CASSFDRRREAFF
d_gene: .
j_gene: TRBJ1-1
abundance: .
v_gene: TRBV11-2

CDR3nt: TGTGCCACCAGTGATAACCGGGACAGGGAAGTCCCTGAAGCTTTCTTT
CDR3aa: CATSDNRDREVPEAFF
d_gene: TRBD1
j_gene: TRBJ1-1
abundance: .
v_gene: TRBV24-1

CDR3nt: TGTGCCAGCAGTTTAAGGGGTATGGGGACACAGCCCCAGCATTTT
CDR3aa: CASSLRGMGTQPQHF
d_gene: .
j_gene: TRBJ1-5
abundance: .
v_gene: TRBV27

CDR3nt: TGTGCCAGCAGCCAGGTCCCCCAGGGCAGGTTAAATTCACCCCTCCACTTT
CDR3aa: CASSQVPQGRLNSPLHF
d_gene: .
j_gene: TRBJ1-6
abundance: .
v_gene: TRBV5-6

CDR3nt: TGTGCCAGCAGCTATCGACAGGGGGCCCTTCCTAACTATGGCTACACCTTC
CDR3aa: CASSYRQGALPNYGYTF
d_gene: TRBD1
j_gene: TRBJ1-2
abundance: .
v_gene: TRBV5-5

CDR3nt: TGTGCCAGCAGCCCCCACGAGTCTGAGCAGTTCTTC
CDR3aa: CASSPHESEQFF
d_gene: .
j_gene: TRBJ2-1
abundance: few
v_gene: TRBV7-9

CDR3nt: TGTGCCAGCCACAGGGATCAGACGAACACCGGGGAGCTGTTTTTT
CDR3aa: CASHRDQTNTGELFF
d_gene: .
j_gene: TRBJ2-2
abundance: .
v_gene: TRBV2

CDR3nt: TGTGCCAGCAGAAGGGCGGGGGGACTCTCCTACAATGAGCAGTTCTTC
CDR3aa: CASRRAGGLSYNEQFF
d_gene: TRBD2
j_gene: TRBJ2-1
abundance: .
v_gene: TRBV14

CDR3nt: TGTGCCAGCAGCCAACTCTATCAGGGTTCTGGCTACACCTTC
CDR3aa: CASSQLYQGSGYTF
d_gene: .
j_gene: TRBJ1-2
abundance: .
v_gene: TRBV3-1/TRBV3-2

CDR3nt: TGTGCCAGCAGCTTGAGTTCGACGGCAGGCACTGAAGCTTTCTTT
CDR3aa: CASSLSSTAGTEAFF
d_gene: .
j_gene: TRBJ1-1
abundance: .
v_gene: TRBV5-5

CDR3nt: TGTGCCAGCAGTGTTGGGGGGGGCCGAGTTGATGAGCAGTTCTTC
CDR3aa: CASSVGGGRVDEQFF
d_gene: .
j_gene: TRBJ2-1
abundance: .
v_gene: TRBV6-4

CDR3nt: TGTGCCAGCAGCCAGTACCAAGAGACCCAGTACTTC
CDR3aa: CASSQYQETQYF
d_gene: .
j_gene: TRBJ2-5
abundance: .
v_gene: TRBV28

CDR3nt: TGTGCCAGCAGCCCTCCGGGTAATAATGAAAAACTGTTTTTT
CDR3aa: CASSPPGNNEKLFF
d_gene: .
j_gene: TRBJ1-4
abundance: .
v_gene: TRBV7-8

CDR3nt: TGCGCCAGCAGCCCGTCGGGGGAGGTAGCCTACAATGAGCAGTTCTTC
CDR3aa: CASSPSGEVAYNEQFF
d_gene: .
j_gene: TRBJ2-1
abundance: .
v_gene: TRBV5-1

CDR3nt: TGTGCCAGCAGCTTGCGGAGTAGCGGGAGGGAGCAGTTCTTC
CDR3aa: CASSLRSSGREQFF
d_gene: TRBD2
j_gene: TRBJ2-1
abundance: .
v_gene: TRBV7-6

CDR3nt: TGTGCCAGCAGCGCCTCCCCGACAGGTGCGAGGGGCTACACCTTC
CDR3aa: CASSASPTGARGYTF
d_gene: .
j_gene: TRBJ1-2
abundance: medium-sized
v_gene: TRBV9

CDR3nt: TGCAGTGCCCAACCGGGACTCCATCAGCATTTT
CDR3aa: CSAQPGLHQHF
d_gene: .
j_gene: TRBJ1-5
abundance: .
v_gene: TRBV20-1